The 27 T cell receptor beta chains below were found in one sample sequenced in a study of beta chain features in type 1 diabetes. What was sequenced were expressed TCRB transcripts, since all of the isolated RNA had been reverse transcribed. Profiling relied on immunoSEQ multiplex PCR, and the TCRdb table lists in-frame clones only, not all of them. The table has 120,000 to 150,000 clones, about 10% seen once; the top ten hold around 1.2%. The sample was naive CD4+ T cells from blood. The receptors were sampled from a man aged 18 to 29 in good health.

This chain joins TRBV19 and TRBJ2-3, with 12 positions matching TRBD2. Unmatched junction bases numbered 5, after V lost 5 bases and J lost 8 bases. This CDR3 contains 14 residues. Germline V lookup: CDR1 LNHDA, CDR2 SQIVND (reference sequence). CDR3 loop: CASSPGLAGPTQYF. The CDR3 DNA reads TGTGCCAGTAGTCCCGGACTAGCGGGGCCTACGCAGTATTTT.

About this clone: Relative to the germline gene, one junction end is altered; a read error may explain this. The chain couples TRBV6-5 to TRBJ1-1, with D possibly TRBD1 on 5 matching bases. CDR3 size: 12 residues. Germline V gives CDR1 MNHEY, CDR2 SVGAGI. The CDR3 DNA follows: TGTGCCAGCAGCCTATGGGGGGTCCTACTATCATTT. Translation gives CASSLWGVLLSF.

This clone was recorded a few times. The germline gene is not matched at one end of the junction; a read error may be the cause. This rearrangement joins TRBV7-2 to TRBJ2-5, with TRBD2 matching 12 bases. Germline V gives CDR1 SGHTA, CDR2 FQGNSA. The length of the CDR3 is 15 residues. Here the CDR3 DNA reads TGTGCCAGCAGCCTAGCGGGGGGGCCCCCGGAGACCCAGTACTTC. Translated, it gives CASSLAGGPPETQYF.

As to this clone: This sample includes further DNA sequences coding for the same CDR3. V is TRBV7-2 and J is TRBJ1-5, with D maybe TRBD1 (5 bases). The CDR3 length is 14 residues. The germline gives CDR1 SGHTA, CDR2 FQGNSA. V was trimmed by 3 bases and J by 6 bases, leaving 12 bases between them. The CDR3 is CASSLGPAGQPQHF. The CDR3 DNA follows: TGTGCCAGCAGCTTGGGGCCGGCAGGTCAGCCCCAGCATTTT.

The chain is built from TRBV19 and TRBJ1-2; D is uncertain. The CDR3 runs to 15 residues. Between the trimmed V and J ends, which lost 2 bases and 0 bases, there was a span of 10 bases. Per germline, CDR1 LNHDA and CDR2 SQIVND (reference sequence). This CDR3 is CASSILTSANYGYTF. In DNA form, the CDR3 reads TGTGCCAGTAGTATACTGACTTCAGCTAACTATGGCTACACCTTC.

The CDR3: CASSVRSPLYGYTF. For the CDR3, the DNA is TGTGCCAGCAGTGTGAGAAGCCCCCTTTATGGCTACACCTTC. This rearrangement joins TRBV6-1 to TRBJ1-2, with D uncertain. The V gene's germline CDR1 is MNHNS and CDR2 SASEGT. Trimming cost V 4 bases and J 5 bases, with 14 bases left between them. The CDR3 is 14 residues long.

This chain uses TRBV7-9 with TRBJ1-1; D remains ambiguous. The germline CDR1 and CDR2 sequences are SEHNR and FQNEAQ (reference sequence). The V gene lost 3 bases and the J gene lost 11 bases, with 19 bases spanning the gap. This CDR3 comprises 14 residues. CDR3 nucleotide sequence: TGTGCCAGCAGCTTTGGACCGCTCGCGGGTAGCGCTTTCTTT. Its protein is CASSFGPLAGSAFF. Full variable domain (missing parts from reference TRBV7-9 and TRBJ1-1): DTGVSQNPRHKITKRGQNVTFRCDPISEHNRLYWYRQTLGQGPEFLTYFQNEAQLEKSRLLSDRFSAERPKGSFSTLEIQRTEQGDSAMYLCASSFGPLAGSAFFGQGTRLTVV.

V usage is TRBV30 and J usage is TRBJ2-5; D unresolved. The J call may be wrong; the DNA end is better matched by TRBJ2-7. CDR3 length: 15 amino acids. Per germline, CDR1 GTSNPN and CDR2 SVGIG (reference sequence). The CDR3 reads CAWSVANLGTYEQYF. The CDR3 DNA sequence: TGTGCCTGGAGTGTCGCAAACTTGGGCACCTACGAGCAGTACTTC.

Only a few counts were recorded for this clone. The V gene is TRBV28, the J gene TRBJ2-3, with a weak D call TRBD1 (5 bases). CDR3 length equals 18 residues. The V gene's germline CDR1 is MDHEN and CDR2 SYDVKM. The germline V and J ends were trimmed by 3 bases and 4 bases, with 23 bases remaining between them. This CDR3 reads CASSLTSGAGIGPDTQYF. The CDR3, as DNA: TGTGCCAGCAGTTTGACCAGTGGGGCAGGAATCGGTCCAGATACGCAGTATTTT.

This clone was seen a handful of times. V usage is TRBV14 and J usage is TRBJ2-3, with a tentative D call TRBD1 (5 bases). The germline CDR1 and CDR2 sequences are SGHDN and FVKESK. V gave up 1 base and J gave up 7 bases, with 12 bases separating them. The CDR3 sequence is 14 residues long. CDR3 residues: CASSQVGRLNTQYF. Here the CDR3 DNA reads TGTGCCAGCAGCCAAGTGGGGCGTCTTAATACGCAGTATTTT.

The chain is built from TRBV4-3 and TRBJ1-2, with TRBD1 matching 8 bases. Losses at the gene ends were 1 base for V and 3 bases for J; bases not matched to a gene: 13. Germline CDR1 is LGHNA and CDR2 is YSLEER. The CDR3 length is 18 residues. As DNA, the CDR3 is TGCGCCAGCAGCCAAGTCATGGCCAGGGGGCGACGAGACTATGGCTACACCTTC. The encoded protein is CASSQVMARGRRDYGYTF.

The chain links TRBV10-3 to TRBJ2-7; D might be TRBD1 (6 bases). The CDR3 extends over 14 amino acids. Trimming stripped 4 bases from V and 2 bases from J, with 12 bases between. Germline CDR1 and CDR2: ENHRY and SYGVKD. The CDR3 bases are TGTGCCATCAGTGCAGGGGCAGGAACCTACGAGCAGTACTTC. Protein product: CAISAGAGTYEQYF.

This clone has only a few counts. The rearrangement links TRBV7-2 to TRBJ2-5; weak D call: TRBD2 (5 bases). This CDR3 has 14 residues. Germline assignment: CDR1 SGHTA and CDR2 FQGNSA. Trimming left V 4 bases short and J 4 bases short, with 13 bases between. CDR3 loop: CASSSSTRGETQYF. CDR3 nucleotides: TGTGCCAGCAGCTCTAGCACCAGAGGAGAGACCCAGTACTTC.

This clone showed up just a few times. The J gene is TRBJ2-2, the V gene TRBV10-2; TRBD2 matches at 7 bases. Germline-derived CDR1 and CDR2 are WSHSY and SAAADI. CDR3 size: 14 residues. V lost 6 bases, J lost 2 bases, and 3 bases stayed unmatched. CDR3 bases: TGCGCCAGCAGGCCGGGACTAAACACCGGGGAGCTGTTTTTT. It yields the protein CASRPGLNTGELFF.

This clone was recorded at least ten times. The chain links TRBV19 to TRBJ2-1; D not certain. The CDR3 is 14 amino acids. Between the trimmed V and J ends, which lost 3 bases and 0 bases, there was a span of 6 bases. Per the germline V gene, CDR1 is LNHDA and CDR2 is SQIVND (reference sequence). This CDR3 reads CASSMVSSYNEQFF. The CDR3 DNA is TGTGCCAGTAGTATGGTTAGCTCCTACAATGAGCAGTTCTTC.

This clone was counted only a few times. The chain couples TRBV5-4 to TRBJ2-7, with 11 bases that match TRBD2. The germline V gene has CDR1 SGHNT and CDR2 YYREEE (reference sequence). The CDR3 consists of 17 residues. J was trimmed by 1 base and V by 3 bases; bases with no gene match: 9. CDR3 sequence: CASSYGASGGTSYEQYF. DNA of the CDR3: TGTGCCAGCAGCTACGGGGCTAGCGGGGGGACGTCCTACGAGCAGTACTTC.

This clone has ten or more counts. V is TRBV4-3 and J is TRBJ2-7; no clear D gene. The CDR3 is 13 amino acids. Germline CDR1 and CDR2: LGHNA and YSLEER. The V end was cut by 4 bases, the J end by 2 bases, with 9 bases between. CDR3 protein: CASSRRVAYEQYF. CDR3 DNA: TGCGCCAGCAGCCGCCGAGTCGCCTACGAGCAGTACTTC.

J is TRBJ2-2 and V is TRBV7-2, with D possibly TRBD1 on 6 matching bases. The V end was cut by 5 bases, the J end by 5 bases, with 18 bases between. Germline loops: CDR1 SGHTA, CDR2 FQGNSA. There are 16 residues in the CDR3. The CDR3 coding sequence is TGTGCCAGCAGCCGGGTGGGGGCGGCTGGGACCGGGGAGCTGTTTTTT. Protein sequence: CASSRVGAAGTGELFF.

This clone was seen a few times. The chain employs TRBV28 and TRBJ2-7; D is ambiguous. CDR3 size: 13 residues. Trimming pared 3 bases from V and 2 bases from J, leaving 8 bases between. CDR1 is MDHEN, CDR2 SYDVKM, per germline. The CDR3 DNA reads as TGTGCCAGCAGTTTTTACAGCCCCTACGAGCAGTACTTC. Translation: CASSFYSPYEQYF. The full variable domain, in which reference TRBV28 and TRBJ2-7 provide the parts outside the CDR3, is DVKVTQSSRYLVKRTGEKVFLECVQDMDHENMFWYRQDPGLGLRLIYFSYDVKMKEKGDIPEGYSVSREKKERFSLILESASTNQTSMYLCASSFYSPYEQYFGPGTRLTVT.

This chain uses TRBV11-2 with TRBJ1-4, with TRBD1 matching over 7 bases. Germline CDR1 reads SGHAT; CDR2 reads FQNNGV. The CDR3 loop spans 15 amino acids. Germline trimming cut 5 bases from V and 0 bases from J; bases unmatched to any gene: 3. The CDR3 loop reads CASSRGGATNEKLFF. As DNA, the CDR3 is TGTGCCAGCAGCCGAGGGGGCGCAACTAATGAAAAACTGTTTTTT.

This clone was detected ten times or more. The gene calls are TRBV5-4 and TRBJ2-2, with D possibly TRBD1 on 6 matching bases. V was trimmed by 3 bases and J by 6 bases, leaving 15 bases between them. Germline V gives CDR1 SGHNT, CDR2 YYREEE (reference sequence). This CDR3 has 15 amino acids. As DNA, the CDR3 is TGTGCCAGCAGCTCGAGACAGGAGTACGCCGGGGAGCTGTTTTTT. Protein product: CASSSRQEYAGELFF.

J is TRBJ2-7 and V is TRBV28; 12 positions agree with TRBD2. The CDR3 spans 16 residues. V gave up 5 bases and J gave up 2 bases; unmatched junction bases: 7. Germline V gene data show CDR1 as MDHEN and CDR2 as SYDVKM. CDR3 amino acids: CASSPTRTSGAYEQYF. CDR3 DNA sequence: TGTGCCAGCAGTCCGACCCGGACTAGCGGGGCCTACGAGCAGTACTTC. The full variable domain, rest sourced from reference TRBV28 and TRBJ2-7, is DVKVTQSSRYLVKRTGEKVFLECVQDMDHENMFWYRQDPGLGLRLIYFSYDVKMKEKGDIPEGYSVSREKKERFSLILESASTNQTSMYLCASSPTRTSGAYEQYFGPGTRLTVT.

The table lists this clone with a few counts. The J gene is TRBJ2-5, the V gene TRBV7-8, with D possibly TRBD1 on 5 matching bases. Germline V gene sequence: CDR1 SGHVS, CDR2 FQNEAQ. The CDR3 totals 14 residues. The V end lost 5 bases, the J end lost 5 bases, and 15 bases lay between the germline ends. In nucleotides, the CDR3 is TGTGCCAGCAGCAGCAGGGTTTCCAGGGAGACCCAGTACTTC. Translating it yields CASSSRVSRETQYF.

DNA of the CDR3: TGTGCCAGCAGCTTAGTCGCTGCGGTCTACGAGCAGTACTTC. It codes for CASSLVAAVYEQYF. The chain recombines TRBV7-2 with TRBJ2-7; D gene uncertain. Germline CDR1 is SGHTA and CDR2 is FQGNSA. The ends were cut back, 1 base at V and 3 bases at J, with 10 bases in the middle. This CDR3 contains 14 residues.

This clone was seen only a few times. V usage is TRBV21-1 and J usage is TRBJ2-3; the table gives TRBD2 as D, unverified against the DNA. TRBV21-1 is noted as a pseudogene. The CDR3 is made up of 15 amino acids. CDR3 DNA sequence: TGTGCCAGCAGCAAAGTTGGGGGGGCAAAAGATACGCAGTATTTT. Residues: CASSKVGGAKDTQYF.

The chain carries TRBV2 and TRBJ2-2; possibly TRBD1 for D (5 bases). This CDR3 contains 15 residues. Between the trimmed V and J ends, which lost 4 bases and 5 bases, there was a span of 14 bases. The germline gives CDR1 SNHLY, CDR2 FYNNEI. Written as DNA, the CDR3 is TGTGCCAGCAGTGGTCGACAGAAGGGGACCGGGGAGCTGTTTTTT. Translated, it gives CASSGRQKGTGELFF.

This clone was seen more than once but under ten times. This sequence joins TRBV30 and TRBJ2-4, with D unclear. This CDR3 has 14 residues. Germline V CDR1 and CDR2: GTSNPN, SVGIG (reference sequence). The V end was cut by 1 base, the J end by 0 bases, with 7 bases between. In DNA form, the CDR3 reads TGTGCCTGGAGTGGACTGGTAGCCAAAAACATTCAGTACTTC. It translates to CAWSGLVAKNIQYF. Together with reference TRBV30 and TRBJ2-4, the CDR3 gives the full variable domain: SQTIHQWPATLVQPVGSPLSLECTVEGTSNPNLYWYRQAAGRGLQLLFYSVGIGQISSEVPQNLSASRPQDRQFILSSKKLLLSDSGFYLCAWSGLVAKNIQYFGAGTRLSVL.